This TCR beta chain was observed in a study of cytomegalovirus exposure and HLA in healthy donors. Study-wide points: Rare TCR sequences dominated, though some public TCRs recurred in many donors. In vitro experiments confirmed that a few CMV-associated chains were specific for CMV antigens. According to an earlier analysis, most TCR beta V segments yielded productive rearrangements about 90% or about 30% of the time. What was likely a sequencing artifact was a cluster of highly shared sequence variants.

Researchers ran the PCR with 60 Vbeta and 13 Jbeta primers. Sequencing was performed with immunoSEQ multiplex PCR; in TCRdb, only in-frame clones are kept and a portion is missing. Here the sample spans tens of thousands of clones, 78% being singletons. About this clone itself: The antigen is undetermined.

This CDR3 is 14 amino acids long. Between the trimmed V and J ends, which lost 6 bases and 1 base, there was a span of 9 bases. Germline assignment: CDR1 SEHNR and CDR2 FQNEAQ (reference sequence). This receptor was obtained from a middle-aged man in good health and CMV-seronegative. Sample: PBMCs. The J gene is TRBJ2-2, the V gene TRBV7-9; no definite D call. DNA for the CDR3: TGTGCCAGCAGTTTACAATTGAACACCGGGGAGCTGTTTTTT. This gives the protein CASSLQLNTGELFF.